This entry lists 2 T cell receptor beta chains sequenced from one sample in a study of blood T cells in healthy people across ages. A second roughly 6 to 11 cycle PCR used barcoded and J-beta primers. TCRdb used MiXCR to reprocess the 5' RACE reads, holding one entry per CDR3 protein. The sample shows 850,000 or so distinct CDR3 sequences, roughly 26% of them seen only once. Sequenced sample: blood. The source of these receptors is a woman of 80 years or more in good health.

This clonotype was counted ten times or more. This rearrangement joins TRBV7-8 to TRBJ2-3; 14 bases match TRBD2. This CDR3 is 16 amino acids long. Germline assignment: CDR1 SGHVS and CDR2 FQNEAQ. Losses at the gene ends were 4 bases for V and 5 bases for J; bases not matched to a gene: 5. For the CDR3, the DNA is TGTGCCAGCAGCTGGGGGACTAGCGGGGGAGTAGATACGCAGTATTTT. Residues: CASSWGTSGGVDTQYF. Combining the CDR3 with reference TRBV7-8 and TRBJ2-3 gives the whole variable domain GAGVSQSPRYKVAKRGQDVALRCDPISGHVSLFWYQQALGQGPEFLTYFQNEAQLDKSGLPSDRFFAERPEGSVSTLKIQRTQQEDSAVYLCASSWGTSGGVDTQYFGPGTRLTVL.

The chain carries TRBV6-6 and TRBJ2-5, with 7 positions matching TRBD2. CDR3 length: 12 amino acids. Germline V gene lookup returns CDR1 MNHNY and CDR2 SVGAGI (reference sequence). The V and J ends lost 10 bases and 4 bases, in that order; junction bases with no gene match: 6. CDR3 sequence (DNA): TGTGCCAACAGCGGGGCCGGAGAGACCCAGTACTTC. It codes for CANSGAGETQYF.